This T cell receptor beta chain was sequenced in a study of shared clonotypes between healthy human individuals. Some clones are missing from TCRdb's copy, which holds only in-frame ones; the method was immunoSEQ multiplex PCR. The sample lists roughly 1,100,000 clones, around 76% occurring once. V shed 2 bases and J shed 7 bases, with 11 bases lying between them. Germline CDR1 and CDR2: SEHNR and FQNEAQ (reference sequence). The CDR3 is 13 amino acids. Every contributor of samples was a Caucasian grown-up residing in Nashville, Tennessee. Both subsets, CD45RA+ naive and CD45RA-negative memory, were split from the CD4+ cells. Points from the study as a whole: Sequencing depth was expected to influence donor clonotype sharing. Rarefaction exposed incomplete sorted-subset sequencing despite large depth.

As regards this clone: Its antigen is undetermined.

The specimen was memory CD4+ T cells sorted from blood. Subset defined: CD45RA-negative fraction. The TCR was taken from a man aged 18-30 years in good health. The V gene is TRBV7-9, the J gene TRBJ1-1; tentative D call: TRBD1 (6 bases). The CDR3 loop reads CASSLKGVGEAFF. CDR3 nucleotide sequence: TGTGCCAGCAGCTTAAAGGGGGTTGGTGAAGCTTTCTTT.